Each of the 28 T cell receptor beta chains below was sequenced from the same sample in a study of cytomegalovirus exposure and HLA in healthy donors. Here immunoSEQ multiplex PCR was the method, and the copy in TCRdb shows in-frame clones only, minus some. The profile shows 80,000 to 100,000 clones, about 83% of them singletons. The sample consisted of PBMCs. These receptors all come from a woman in her twenties or thirties in good health and CMV-seronegative.

The CDR3 coding sequence is TGTGCCAGCAGGCAAGCGGGGGGGATCGGTGAGCAGTTCTTC. It codes for CASRQAGGIGEQFF. The rearrangement uses TRBV6-5 and TRBJ2-1, with 10 positions matching TRBD2. Germline assignment: CDR1 MNHEY and CDR2 SVGAGI. J was trimmed by 9 bases and V by 6 bases; bases with no gene match: 8. The CDR3 covers 14 residues.

This clone has just a few counts. V usage is TRBV28 and J usage is TRBJ2-7; maybe TRBD2 (5 bases). The V gene's germline CDR1 is MDHEN and CDR2 SYDVKM. V lost 2 bases and J lost 4, with 12 bases in between. This CDR3 is 14 amino acids long. CDR3 in DNA: TGTGCCAGCAGTTTAGCCGGGGATAGTTACGAGCAGTACTTC. The encoded protein is CASSLAGDSYEQYF.

CDR3 bases: TGTGCCAGCACCGCAGGGGCTTCGGGGAGACCGGGCTATGGCTACACCTTC. This codes for CASTAGASGRPGYGYTF. The chain joins TRBV9 to TRBJ1-2; tentatively, D is TRBD1 (6 bases). Germline CDR1 SGDLS, CDR2 YYNGEE. The ends were cut back, 6 bases at V and 4 bases at J, with 25 bases in the middle. The CDR3 is 17 residues long.

The chain recombines TRBV5-1 with TRBJ2-3; tentatively, D is TRBD1 (8 bases). Deletions cut 4 bases from V and 4 bases from J, with 16 bases between. CDR1 and CDR2 (germline): SGHRS, YFSETQ. The length of the CDR3 is 15 residues. CDR3 loop: CASSLGQGGSDTQYF. The CDR3 DNA sequence: TGCGCCAGCAGCCTAGGACAGGGAGGGTCAGATACGCAGTATTTT. The whole variable domain, filled in from reference TRBV5-1 and TRBJ2-3, reads KAGVTQTPRYLIKTRGQQVTLSCSPISGHRSVSWYQQTPGQGLQFLFEYFSETQRNKGNFPGRFSGRQFSNSRSEMNVSTLELGDSALYLCASSLGQGGSDTQYFGPGTRLTVL.

This clone was counted a few times. The rearrangement joins TRBV19 to TRBJ1-1; D uncertain. This CDR3 contains 14 residues. Trimming removed 3 bases at V and 0 bases at J, with 8 bases between. In germline, CDR1 is LNHDA, CDR2 SQIVND (reference sequence). CDR3 in amino acids: CASSIRDMNTEAFF. CDR3 bases: TGTGCCAGTAGTATCCGAGACATGAACACTGAAGCTTTCTTT.

The rearrangement joins TRBV10-3 to TRBJ1-1, with a possible D match to TRBD1 (6 bases). The CDR3 sequence is 14 residues long. Germline loops: CDR1 ENHRY, CDR2 SYGVKD. V was cut by 8 bases and J by 1 base, with 14 bases left in between. CDR3 residues: CAILGGPANTEAFF. CDR3 DNA: TGTGCCATCCTCGGGGGGCCGGCGAACACTGAAGCTTTCTTT.

The chain combines TRBV28 with TRBJ2-7, with a tentative D call TRBD2 (6 bases). Germline V lookup: CDR1 MDHEN, CDR2 SYDVKM. This CDR3 is built from 14 residues. Trimming removed 8 bases from V and 5 bases from J, with 19 bases in between. The CDR3 nucleotides are TGTGCCAGCGCCCGAGGGCGGGATACCCACGAGCAGTACTTC. Amino acids: CASARGRDTHEQYF.

Details on this clone: This CDR3 fails to terminate in the conserved phenylalanine or tryptophan, so it likely reflects a read error. The DNA is omitted, as the CDR3 cannot be located on it reliably, and the CDR3 follows TCRdb's listing. The chain couples TRBV20-1 to TRBJ1-2. The CDR3 is 11 residues long, counting both termini. Germline lookup yields CDR1 DFQATT and CDR2 SNEGSKA (reference sequence). This CDR3 reads CSAPTLVAPLI.

This clone was seen only once. This chain uses TRBV4-2 with TRBJ2-3; D unresolved. CDR1 is LGHNA and CDR2 is YNFKEQ in the germline V gene. The CDR3 consists of 14 residues. V was clipped by 0 bases and J by 6 bases, with 10 bases between them. DNA for the CDR3: TGTGCCAGCAGCCAAGAGAAAGGAGAGGATACGCAGTATTTT. Amino acids: CASSQEKGEDTQYF.

The chain employs TRBV11-2 and TRBJ1-2; no clear D gene. Germline CDR1 SGHAT, CDR2 FQNNGV. The V and J ends lost 2 bases and 1 base respectively, with 8 bases between them. The CDR3 totals 14 residues. The CDR3, as DNA: TGTGCCAGCAGCTTATTGGGCAGTAACTATGGCTACACCTTC. Its translation is CASSLLGSNYGYTF.

The chain links TRBV15 to TRBJ2-2; 7 nucleotides agree with TRBD1. V gave up 5 bases and J gave up 13 bases; unmatched junction bases: 7. The CDR3 is 12 amino acids. CDR1 and CDR2 from the germline V gene are LNHNV and YYDKDF (reference sequence). The CDR3 DNA reads TGTGCCACCAGCCTACCGACAGGGTTGCTGTTTTTT. Its translation is CATSLPTGLLFF.

The rearrangement uses TRBV18 and TRBJ1-1; D remains unclear. Per the germline V gene, CDR1 is KGHSH and CDR2 is LQKENI. The CDR3 has 13 residues. V shed 4 bases and J shed 8 bases, with 14 bases lying between them. CDR3 nucleotide sequence: TGTGCCAGCTCACGGTCCTCGGAGTTGGAAGCTTTCTTT. Protein: CASSRSSELEAFF. Full variable domain (rest looked up from reference TRBV18 and TRBJ1-1): NAGVMQNPRHLVRRRGQEARLRCSPMKGHSHVYWYRQLPEEGLKFMVYLQKENIIDESGMPKERFSAEFPKEGPSILRIQQVVRGDSAAYFCASSRSSELEAFFGQGTRLTVV.

V gene TRBV7-3 combines with J gene TRBJ1-2; no clear D gene. The V end lost 5 bases, the J end lost 6 bases, and 19 bases lay between the germline ends. Germline loops: CDR1 SGHTA, CDR2 FQGTGA. CDR3 length: 15 amino acids. DNA of the CDR3: TGTGCCAGCAGCGCCCTTGGAGCTGACTTTCATGGCTACACCTTC. It codes for CASSALGADFHGYTF.

The rearrangement joins TRBV15 to TRBJ2-7; D possibly corresponds to TRBD1 (5 bases). The ends were cut back, 6 bases at V and 1 base at J, with 10 bases in the middle. From germline, CDR1 is LNHNV and CDR2 YYDKDF (reference sequence). The length of the CDR3 is 13 residues. CDR3: CATRGRFSYEQYF. CDR3 sequence (DNA): TGTGCCACCAGGGGGCGTTTTTCCTACGAGCAGTACTTC.

This rearrangement joins TRBV6-1 to TRBJ1-6, with D possibly TRBD1 on 5 matching bases. CDR3 length: 16 residues. Trimming removed 2 bases from V and 9 bases from J, with 17 bases in between. Germline CDR1 MNHNS, CDR2 SASEGT. CDR3 coding DNA: TGTGCCAGCAGTGAAAGGGGTTCTGGAGCGGGTTCACCCCTCCACTTT. Its protein product is CASSERGSGAGSPLHF.

The rearrangement uses TRBV5-4 and TRBJ1-2, with D hard to call. The CDR3 runs 14 residues. Trimming cost V 2 bases and J 4 bases, with 12 bases left between them. Germline V gene lookup returns CDR1 SGHNT and CDR2 YYREEE (reference sequence). CDR3 DNA sequence: TGTGCCAGCAGCTTACGGGGAGTCAGCTATGGCTACACCTTC. It yields the protein CASSLRGVSYGYTF. The entire variable domain, with the rest obtained from reference TRBV5-4 and TRBJ1-2, is as follows: ETGVTQSPTHLIKTRGQQVTLRCSSQSGHNTVSWYQQALGQGPQFIFQYYREEENGRGNFPPRFSGLQFPNYSSELNVNALELDDSALYLCASSLRGVSYGYTFGSGTRLTVV.

CDR3 sequence reads: CAISEGLAGVGEQYF. CDR3 in DNA: TGTGCCATCAGTGAAGGGCTAGCGGGAGTGGGGGAGCAGTACTTC. This chain links TRBV10-3 with TRBJ2-7; 10 nucleotides line up with TRBD2. The CDR3 runs 15 residues. Germline V gene sequence: CDR1 ENHRY, CDR2 SYGVKD. The trim removed 3 bases at V and 7 bases at J, leaving 9 bases unmatched.

The V call is TRBV27, the J call TRBJ2-5; a weak D match, TRBD1 (5 bases). The V and J ends lost 2 bases and 0 bases respectively, with 13 bases between them. Germline V gene lookup returns CDR1 MNHEY and CDR2 SMNVEV (reference sequence). This CDR3 spans 16 amino acids. The CDR3 DNA sequence: TGTGCCAGCAGTTTACTTCCAGGGTCTAACCAAGAGACCCAGTACTTC. This encodes CASSLLPGSNQETQYF.

This chain uses TRBV2 with TRBJ2-1; tentative D call: TRBD2 (6 bases). The CDR3 covers 13 residues. Germline loops: CDR1 SNHLY, CDR2 FYNNEI. V was trimmed by 7 bases and J by 7 bases, leaving 14 bases between them. CDR3 sequence: CASTRDWRNEQFF. The DNA for the CDR3 is TGTGCCAGCACTCGGGACTGGAGAAATGAGCAGTTCTTC.

The chain recombines TRBV2 with TRBJ1-3; D perhaps matches TRBD1 (6 bases). Germline V CDR1 and CDR2: SNHLY, FYNNEI. CDR3 length equals 14 residues. Deletions cut 5 bases from V and 3 bases from J, with 11 bases between. CDR3 residues: CASSSWGLGNTIYF. Written as DNA, the CDR3 is TGTGCCAGCAGTAGCTGGGGGCTTGGAAACACCATATATTTT. The entire variable domain, with the rest obtained from reference TRBV2 and TRBJ1-3, is as follows: EPEVTQTPSHQVTQMGQEVILRCVPISNHLYFYWYRQILGQKVEFLVSFYNNEISEKSEIFDDQFSVERPDGSNFTLKIRSTKLEDSAMYFCASSSWGLGNTIYFGEGSWLTVV.

The genes are TRBV5-4 and TRBJ2-7; D is unresolved. Trimming took 6 bases from V and 2 from J, leaving 15 bases between them. CDR1 is SGHNT and CDR2 is YYREEE in the germline V gene (reference sequence). CDR3 size: 14 residues. The DNA of the CDR3 is TGTGCCAGCAACCCCTCGACTGCCACCTACGAGCAGTACTTC. It yields the protein CASNPSTATYEQYF.

The chain recombines TRBV5-1 with TRBJ1-5; TRBD1 matches 8 bases. The junction had 2 bases not matched to a gene; V was cut back by 0 bases and J by 6 bases. Germline V gene sequence: CDR1 SGHRS, CDR2 YFSETQ. This CDR3 region has 14 residues. CDR3 nucleotides: TGCGCCAGCAGCTTGGGACAGGGGTCTCAGCCCCAGCATTTT. Residues: CASSLGQGSQPQHF.

The DNA for the CDR3 is TGTGCCAGCAGGACAGGGACTGAAGCTTTCTTT. It codes for CASRTGTEAFF. The V and J genes are TRBV2 and TRBJ1-1; TRBD1 matches at 7 bases. Germline CDR1 reads SNHLY; CDR2 reads FYNNEI. The V and J ends lost 6 bases and 5 bases, in that order; junction bases with no gene match: 0. This CDR3 spans 11 amino acids.

In this sample, this clone turned up once. The V gene is TRBV29-1, the J gene TRBJ1-4, with D unclear. Trimming left V 5 bases short and J 5 bases short, with 9 bases between. This CDR3 is 12 amino acids long. Germline V CDR1 and CDR2: SQVTM, ANQGSEA. DNA of the CDR3: TGCAGCGTTATCGGGAAGAATGAAAAACTGTTTTTT. Protein: CSVIGKNEKLFF.

In this sample, this clone turned up a few times. This rearrangement joins TRBV2 to TRBJ2-7; 9 bases fit TRBD1. The ends lost 5 bases at V and 5 bases at J; junction bases unmatched: 7. The germline CDR1 and CDR2 sequences are SNHLY and FYNNEI. The CDR3 totals 14 residues. The CDR3 DNA reads as TGTGCCAGCAGTTCCGGGACAGGGTCCCACGAGCAGTACTTC. Its translation is CASSSGTGSHEQYF.

This clone has a single count. V gene TRBV7-9 combines with J gene TRBJ1-2, with 8 bases fitting TRBD1. This CDR3 spans 15 amino acids. The germline V gene encodes CDR1 SEHNR and CDR2 FQNEAQ (reference sequence). V was pared by 5 bases and J by 8 bases, with 13 bases of the junction left unmatched. CDR3 DNA sequence: TGTGCCAGCAGCCCCAGGGGGCTTTCTATTAGCGGCTACACCTTC. Translated: CASSPRGLSISGYTF.

A single count supports this clone. This chain links TRBV5-4 with TRBJ1-2; a possible D gene is TRBD1 (5 bases). Trimming removed 4 bases from V and 4 bases from J, with 14 bases in between. The CDR3 length is 14 residues. CDR1 is SGHNT and CDR2 is YYREEE in the germline V gene (reference sequence). The CDR3 loop reads CASSQDSFFYGYTF. Written as DNA, the CDR3 is TGTGCCAGCAGCCAAGACAGCTTTTTCTATGGCTACACCTTC.

The chain is built from TRBV7-2 and TRBJ2-6, with 7 nucleotides matching TRBD1. Germline V gives CDR1 SGHTA, CDR2 FQGNSA. There are 17 residues in the CDR3. The ends lost 4 bases at V and 0 bases at J; junction bases unmatched: 6. The CDR3 bases are TGTGCCAGCAGCTCCGGACAGGTGAGCTCTGGGGCCAACGTCCTGACTTTC. It codes for CASSSGQVSSGANVLTF. The variable domain in full, with the rest retrieved from reference TRBV7-2 and TRBJ2-6, is GAGVSQSPSNKVTEKGKDVELRCDPISGHTALYWYRQSLGQGLEFLIYFQGNSAPDKSGLPSDRFSAERTGGSVSTLTIQRTQQEDSAVYLCASSSGQVSSGANVLTFGAGSRLTVL.